The TCR beta chain described here comes from a study of blood T cell repertoires in COVID-19. Study background: Sites across the United States, Italy and Spain contributed samples from acute and convalescent COVID-19. Sources were T cells, B-cell-depleted T cells, or PBMCs; the material itself was cDNA or gDNA.

Authors' processing steps: Quantification of nucleated cells was approximated via reference gene primer amplification. The data were produced by immunoSEQ multiplex PCR, yet TCRdb's version contains in-frame clones alone and is incomplete. The DNA was the basis for D and trimming; V, J and clone size are from that table. The sample includes roughly 190,000 clones, roughly 91% of them seen just once. This TCR was sampled from a human donor in a cohort sampled during active COVID-19. Sequenced: peripheral blood.

The CDR3 nucleotides are TGTGCCAGCAGCTCCCCGCCCGGTGGCTACGAGCAGTACTTC. This gives the protein CASSSPPGGYEQYF. The chain couples TRBV7-2 to TRBJ2-7; no reliable D call. Germline loops: CDR1 SGHTA, CDR2 FQGNSA. This CDR3 region has 14 residues. V lost 4 bases, J lost 3 bases, and 13 bases lay in between.